This T cell receptor beta chain derives from a study of cytomegalovirus exposure and HLA in healthy donors. About this clone: The target antigen is unknown.

Primers: 60 Vbeta forward and 13 Jbeta reverse. The assay was immunoSEQ multiplex PCR, and TCRdb's table has in-frame clones only and misses some. This sample has around 110,000 clones, with 79% found just once. Germline CDR1 reads MDHEN; CDR2 reads SYDVKM. The CDR3 covers 15 residues. V lost 1 base and J lost 0; bases outside the gene matches: 2. Whole-study results and caveats: The study carried out a later analysis of TCR beta sequences. It associated some 17,000 of them with specific HLA alleles at a false discovery rate of 0.05.

This TCR was sampled from a woman aged 18 to 35 in good health and CMV-seropositive. The J gene is TRBJ1-2, the V gene TRBV28; 7 nucleotides match TRBD1. Sequencing was performed on PBMCs. CDR3 protein: CASSLFGTANYGYTF. The CDR3 bases are TGTGCCAGCAGTTTATTCGGGACAGCTAACTATGGCTACACCTTC.